This T cell receptor (beta chain) appears in the sequencing data of a study of cytomegalovirus exposure and HLA in healthy donors. Study-level points and caveats: With high specificity and sensitivity, the classifier reportedly diagnosed cytomegalovirus status. Later, an analysis found that TCR clusters from the first cohort tended to co-occur in the 120 validation repertoires. According to the study, around 160 TCR beta chains were cytomegalovirus-associated.

Remarks on this clone: The antigen remains undetermined.

V was trimmed by 3 bases and J by 3 bases, leaving 12 bases between them. CDR3 size: 14 residues. The germline CDR1 and CDR2 sequences are SGHNT and YENEEA. Using immunoSEQ multiplex PCR, the repertoire was profiled, and TCRdb retains in-frame clones only, with some absent. Here the sample spans fewer than 400,000 clones, 80% to 90% being singletons. Sequenced sample: PBMCs. The chain recombines TRBV11-3 with TRBJ2-7; D perhaps matches TRBD2 (6 bases). The sequence was collected from a woman younger than 35 in good health and CMV-seronegative. The CDR3 loop is CASSFGGEFYEQYF. The CDR3 DNA reads as TGTGCCAGCAGCTTTGGAGGGGAGTTCTACGAGCAGTACTTC.